This paragraph reports one TCR beta chain. There are 15 residues in the CDR3. V lost 3 bases, J lost 4 bases, and 15 bases lay in between. The germline V gene has CDR1 SGHAT and CDR2 FQNNGV. This sample was taken from a study of technical replicates of blood from a handful of donors. Here immunoSEQ multiplex PCR was the method, and the copy in TCRdb shows in-frame clones only, minus some. The sample contains roughly 90,000 clones, 90% to 95% of which appear only once. The sequence derives from a human donor in good health. The sequenced sample was T cells isolated from PBMCs. The chain employs TRBV11-2 and TRBJ1-1, with a weak D call TRBD1 (6 bases). This CDR3 reads CASSLPLMGATEAFF. DNA for the CDR3: TGTGCCAGCAGCTTGCCCCTTATGGGGGCCACTGAAGCTTTCTTT.